The 14 T cell receptor beta chains below all came from one sample that was sequenced in a study of blood T cell repertoires in COVID-19. Sequencing used immunoSEQ multiplex PCR; TCRdb keeps in-frame clones, though not all of them. The data hold 250,000 to 300,000 clones, with 80% to 90% observed a single time. The sequenced material came from peripheral blood. The receptors stem from a woman aged 40 to 55 with acute or convalescent COVID-19.

A note on this clone: The sample contains more than one DNA sequence encoding this CDR3. This sequence joins TRBV6-5 and TRBJ1-1; D gene ambiguous. CDR3 length: 13 residues. Germline assignment: CDR1 MNHEY and CDR2 SVGAGI. V lost 2 bases and J 2 bases, leaving 6 bases between the germline ends. The CDR3 bases are TGTGCCAGCAGTTACACGGGAAACACTGAAGCTTTCTTT. Translating gives CASSYTGNTEAFF.

The chain is built from TRBV7-9 and TRBJ2-1; perhaps TRBD1 as D (6 bases). Per germline, CDR1 SEHNR and CDR2 FQNEAQ (reference sequence). The CDR3 spans 17 residues. The V gene lost 1 base and the J gene lost 5 bases, with 18 bases spanning the gap. Written as DNA, the CDR3 is TGTGCCAGCAGCTTAGGGGGACCATGGACAGCTAACAATGAGCAGTTCTTC. It yields the protein CASSLGGPWTANNEQFF. The whole variable domain, remainder taken from reference TRBV7-9 and TRBJ2-1, is DTGVSQNPRHKITKRGQNVTFRCDPISEHNRLYWYRQTLGQGPEFLTYFQNEAQLEKSRLLSDRFSAERPKGSFSTLEIQRTEQGDSAMYLCASSLGGPWTANNEQFFGPGTRLTVL.

This chain connects TRBV6-5 to TRBJ1-1, with D maybe TRBD1 (6 bases). V was trimmed by 7 bases and J by 4 bases, leaving 16 bases between them. Germline V gene data show CDR1 as MNHEY and CDR2 as SVGAGI. CDR3 length: 14 amino acids. CDR3 DNA: TGTGCCAGCACCTCCGAAGGGGGGGCCACTGAAGCTTTCTTT. Its protein is CASTSEGGATEAFF.

The chain is built from TRBV9 and TRBJ2-3, with TRBD2 matching 8 bases. The V segment lost 0 bases and the J segment 4 bases; nucleotides outside the gene matches: 7. CDR1 is SGDLS, CDR2 YYNGEE, per germline. This CDR3 spans 16 amino acids. CDR3: CASSVEGGGRPDTQYF. In nucleotides, the CDR3 is TGTGCCAGCAGCGTAGAAGGCGGGGGGCGCCCAGATACGCAGTATTTT.

The rearrangement joins TRBV19 to TRBJ1-1; TRBD1 matches 8 bases. CDR3 length: 14 residues. V dropped 5 bases and J dropped 5; count of bases not matched to a gene: 7. CDR1 is LNHDA and CDR2 is SQIVND in the germline V gene (reference sequence). The CDR3: CASSLTGVGTEAFF. CDR3 nucleotide sequence: TGTGCCAGTAGTCTGACAGGGGTTGGGACTGAAGCTTTCTTT.

The CDR3 is CASSLIGGGTEAFF. In DNA form, the CDR3 reads TGTGCCAGCAGCTTAATCGGGGGGGGCACTGAAGCTTTCTTT. This chain joins TRBV11-2 and TRBJ1-1, with D perhaps TRBD1 (5 bases). CDR1 and CDR2 (germline): SGHAT, FQNNGV. V was cut by 2 bases and J by 4 bases, with 11 bases left in between. This CDR3 region has 14 residues.

The rearrangement uses TRBV19 and TRBJ1-1; TRBD1 agrees at 12 bases. The J segment lost 2 bases and the V segment lost 7 bases, leaving 5 bases of the junction unmatched. There are 15 residues in the CDR3. Germline CDR1 reads LNHDA; CDR2 reads SQIVND (reference sequence). The CDR3, as DNA: TGTGCCAGTACCCGGGACAGGGGGCTCAACACTGAAGCTTTCTTT. Its protein is CASTRDRGLNTEAFF. The entire variable domain, with the rest obtained from reference TRBV19 and TRBJ1-1, is as follows: DGGITQSPKYLFRKEGQNVTLSCEQNLNHDAMYWYRQDPGQGLRLIYYSQIVNDFQKGDIAEGYSVSREKKESFPLTVTSAQKNPTAFYLCASTRDRGLNTEAFFGQGTRLTVV.

The rearrangement joins TRBV5-1 to TRBJ2-1; 9 bases match TRBD2. Germline V gives CDR1 SGHRS, CDR2 YFSETQ. V lost 6 bases, J lost 16 bases, and 17 bases stayed unmatched. The CDR3 is 14 residues long. DNA of the CDR3: TGCGCCAGCACGGAGGAGGAGCGGGGGGCCCATCGTTTCTTC. This gives the protein CASTEEERGAHRFF.

The rearrangement uses TRBV2 and TRBJ1-6; weak D call: TRBD1 (6 bases). The CDR3 totals 17 residues. The V end lost 1 base, the J end lost 9 bases, and 19 bases lay between the germline ends. CDR1 and CDR2 (germline): SNHLY, FYNNEI. The CDR3 loop reads CASSEGWGNWGLSPLHF. In DNA, the CDR3 is TGTGCCAGCAGTGAAGGGTGGGGGAATTGGGGGCTTTCACCCCTCCACTTT.

CDR3 bases: TGTGCCACCAGTGGCGGACAGGGGGCACAGGACGAGCAGTTCTTC. It codes for CATSGGQGAQDEQFF. The gene calls are TRBV24-1 and TRBJ2-1; 11 bases align to TRBD1. V shed 5 bases, J shed 10 bases, and the junction held 9 bases outside the gene matches. This CDR3 contains 15 residues. Per the germline V gene, CDR1 is KGHDR and CDR2 is SFDVKD.

The chain employs TRBV19 and TRBJ1-1; D is ambiguous. CDR1 and CDR2 from the germline V gene are LNHDA and SQIVND (reference sequence). The CDR3 is 17 amino acids. The ends were cut back, 6 bases at V and 5 bases at J, with 25 bases in the middle. The CDR3 loop reads CASRESSRWYARTEAFF. The CDR3 DNA reads TGTGCCAGTAGGGAGTCTTCCCGGTGGTATGCGAGAACTGAAGCTTTCTTT.

The chain links TRBV6-5 to TRBJ1-1, with D perhaps matching TRBD1 (6 bases). Germline V CDR1 and CDR2: MNHEY, SVGAGI. The CDR3 loop spans 15 amino acids. The germline V and J ends were trimmed by 4 bases and 5 bases, with 17 bases remaining between them. CDR3 in amino acids: CASSSIEQGWTEAFF. The CDR3 DNA sequence: TGTGCCAGCAGTTCGATTGAACAGGGTTGGACTGAAGCTTTCTTT.

This clone has just one count. This rearrangement joins TRBV9 to TRBJ1-2; D gene uncertain. Germline V CDR1 and CDR2: SGDLS, YYNGEE. The CDR3 is made up of 14 amino acids. V lost 3 bases and J 0 bases, leaving 9 bases between the germline ends. CDR3: CASSEGEANYGYTF. The DNA for the CDR3 is TGTGCCAGCAGCGAAGGAGAAGCTAACTATGGCTACACCTTC.

This chain links TRBV9 with TRBJ2-3; D possibly corresponds to TRBD2 (6 bases). Germline CDR1 is SGDLS and CDR2 is YYNGEE. The length of the CDR3 is 15 residues. The V gene lost 0 bases and the J gene lost 4 bases, with 12 bases spanning the gap. The CDR3 is CASSVVEGMADTQYF. As DNA, the CDR3 is TGTGCCAGCAGCGTAGTGGAGGGCATGGCAGATACGCAGTATTTT.